Sequencing of this T cell receptor (beta chain) was carried out in a study of monozygotic twins with inflammatory bowel disease. General observations from the study: The results supported no single strong signal or clonotype associated with IBD. The authors could not tell different T cell subtypes apart.

Generation of cDNA took place in eight separate reactions per sample. TCRdb reanalyzed the 5' RACE reads and collapses them to one entry per CDR3 protein, without DNA. This table lists around 370,000 distinct CDR3 sequences. About this clonotype itself: Its antigen is currently unknown.

The specimen sequenced was blood. The receptor's source is a human donor with ulcerative colitis or Crohn's disease, or a healthy co-twin of an affected twin (not recorded which).

CDR3 protein: CASTAGAPLEYEQYF. The chain carries TRBV5-1 and TRBJ2-7; TCRdb indicates TRBD2, and absent DNA this call remains unverified. Looked up from germline, CDR1 is SGHRS and CDR2 is YFSETQ. This CDR3 comprises 15 residues.